This T cell receptor beta chain was recorded in a study of radiotherapy plus CTLA-4 blockade in lung cancer. For this clone: Its antigen remains unidentified.

Clones were sequenced by immunoSEQ multiplex PCR, and TCRdb holds only the in-frame ones, with some missing. The data show roughly 80,000 clones, with 78% seen just once and under 5% held by the top ten. The V gene's germline CDR1 is LNHDA and CDR2 SQIVND (reference sequence). The CDR3 has 15 residues. J was trimmed by 8 bases and V by 3 bases; bases with no gene match: 10. Broader study findings: An expansion of tumor-derived TCR clones occurred in blood after radiotherapy plus ipilimumab.

The chain combines TRBV19 with TRBJ1-2; 9 nucleotides agree with TRBD1. The specimen comprised peripheral blood, sampled from a patient treated with radiotherapy plus ipilimumab. This TCR derives from a human donor with non-small cell lung cancer who had a partial response to radiotherapy plus ipilimumab. Some clones in this sample may be carry-over from other donors' samples. The CDR3 reads CASSIPGTGKDGYTF. The CDR3 nucleotides are TGTGCCAGTAGTATCCCAGGGACAGGGAAGGACGGCTACACCTTC.